This TCR beta chain comes out of a study of PD-1 blockade in mismatch repair-deficient tumors. Study results and limitations: Rapid post-treatment expansion, then contraction, generally preceding radiologic response, marked tumor-resident clones.

From germline, CDR1 is SNHLY and CDR2 FYNNEI. The V end lost 9 bases, the J end lost 2 bases, and 10 bases lay between the germline ends. The CDR3 totals 12 residues. Every patient had mismatch repair deficiency by PCR or immunohistochemistry. TCRs were sequenced from a few patients responding to pembrolizumab. A note on this clone: As yet, its antigen is unknown.

Clones were sequenced by immunoSEQ multiplex PCR, and TCRdb holds only the in-frame ones, with some missing. The table lists about 110,000 clones, 65% to 80% of them singletons. The sequence was collected from an adult with mismatch repair-deficient cancer. The sequenced sample was peripheral blood, obtained about 60 weeks after starting pembrolizumab. This chain links TRBV2 with TRBJ1-2; D is possibly TRBD1 (5 bases). The CDR3 coding sequence is TGTGCCAGTGGCTGGGGGAACTATGGCTACACCTTC. Residues: CASGWGNYGYTF.